The clone carrying this T cell receptor (beta chain) was recorded only once. This CDR3 contains 15 residues. Germline lookup yields CDR1 SGHKS and CDR2 YYEKEE (reference sequence). V was shortened by 7 bases and J by 2 bases, with 17 bases between the two germline ends. The sample comes from a study of type 1 regulatory T cells. Overall study context: This in vitro CD4 product, T-allo10, is enriched for Tr1 cells and alloantigen-specific.

MiXCR, run by TCRdb on the reads, gives a single entry per CDR3 protein. The profile covers some 90,000 distinct CDR3 sequences, with 31% appearing a single time and less than 2.5% taken by the ten largest. The TCR comes from a human donor in good health. The V gene is TRBV5-5, the J gene TRBJ2-3, with unresolved D. Sequencing was carried out using CD4+ T cells, either the whole sample or a sorted fraction (not recorded which). The CDR3 nucleotides read TGTGCCAGCGGCCTCGGGCCTGTGGACACAGATACGCAGTATTTT. Translation: CASGLGPVDTDTQYF.